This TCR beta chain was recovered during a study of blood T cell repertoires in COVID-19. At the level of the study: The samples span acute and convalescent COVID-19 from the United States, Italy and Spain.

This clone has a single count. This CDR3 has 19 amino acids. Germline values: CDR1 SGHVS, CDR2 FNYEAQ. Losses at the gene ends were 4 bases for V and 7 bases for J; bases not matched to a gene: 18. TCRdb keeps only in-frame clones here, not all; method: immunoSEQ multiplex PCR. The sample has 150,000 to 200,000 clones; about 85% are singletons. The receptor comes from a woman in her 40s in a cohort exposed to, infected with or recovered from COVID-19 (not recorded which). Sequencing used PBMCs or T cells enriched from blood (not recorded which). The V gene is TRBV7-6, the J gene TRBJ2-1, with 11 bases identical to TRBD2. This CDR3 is CASSYSPGASGRPVNEQFF. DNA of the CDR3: TGTGCCAGCAGCTATTCGCCGGGGGCTAGCGGGAGGCCGGTGAATGAGCAGTTCTTC.